This is a list of T cell receptor beta chains from one sample in a study of shared clonotypes between healthy human individuals. The method was immunoSEQ multiplex PCR; TCRdb's version includes in-frame clones alone and lacks a portion of them. Counted here are approximately 530,000 clones, almost 97% occurring once; the ten biggest clones make up about 0.064%. Material for sequencing was naive CD4+ T cells sorted from blood. The source of these receptors is a woman in her 30s in good health. Both conserved end residues are part of each CDR3. The order of the fields is V gene, J gene, D gene, clone size, CDR3 protein, CDR3 DNA. The D gene is left open where the match is weak. Some rows mark clone size as missing; the rest say once, few, many or name a class of expanded clone.

TRBV18,TRBJ2-5,NA,NA,CASSPISGNQETQYF,TGTGCCAGCTCACCCATATCAGGAAATCAAGAGACCCAGTACTTC
TRBV5-1,TRBJ2-7,TRBD1,NA,CASSPRQGAYEQYF,TGCGCCAGCAGCCCAAGACAGGGAGCCTACGAGCAGTACTTC
TRBV2,TRBJ1-6,NA,NA,CASSDLGGAVDSPLHF,TGTGCCAGCAGTGATCTTGGGGGGGCTGTGGATTCACCCCTCCACTTT
TRBV6-5,TRBJ2-7,NA,NA,CASSLGVSYEQYF,TGTGCCAGCAGTTTGGGTGTCTCCTACGAGCAGTACTTC
TRBV11-2,TRBJ2-5,NA,NA,CASSPRITGFETQYF,TGTGCCAGCAGCCCCAGGATTACAGGGTTTGAGACCCAGTACTTC
TRBV19,TRBJ2-7,NA,NA,CASSPTGHGEQYF,TGTGCCAGTAGTCCAACGGGACACGGCGAGCAGTACTTC
TRBV11-2,TRBJ2-3,NA,NA,CASSLVLASTDTQYF,TGTGCCAGCAGCTTAGTCCTAGCGAGCACAGATACGCAGTATTTT
TRBV30,TRBJ1-2,NA,NA,CAWSPPTGGGGYTF,TGTGCCTGGAGCCCCCCGACCGGGGGCGGTGGCTACACCTTC
TRBV28,TRBJ2-7,TRBD1,NA,CASSFSQGSYEQYF,TGTGCCAGCAGTTTTTCACAGGGGTCCTACGAGCAGTACTTC
TRBV5-4,TRBJ2-5,TRBD2,NA,CAGRLAGGSETQYF,TGTGCCGGTAGACTAGCGGGAGGGTCAGAGACCCAGTACTTC
TRBV28,TRBJ1-1,NA,NA,CASRPTLVGEAFF,TGTGCCAGCAGGCCGACCTTAGTTGGTGAAGCTTTCTTT
TRBV5-4,TRBJ1-1,NA,NA,CASSLVSRTDNMNTEAFF,TGTGCCAGCAGCTTGGTTTCTAGGACAGACAACATGAACACTGAAGCTTTCTTT
TRBV5-1,TRBJ1-1,NA,NA,CASSPDNAGTEAFF,TGCGCCAGCAGCCCGGACAACGCGGGCACTGAAGCTTTCTTT
TRBV4-1,TRBJ2-7,NA,NA,CASSPRPSSVRHEQYF,TGCGCCAGCAGCCCCCGGCCTTCTTCAGTGAGGCACGAGCAGTACTTC
TRBV6-6,TRBJ1-1,NA,NA,CASSYRGAEAFF,TGTGCCAGCAGTTATAGGGGCGCTGAAGCTTTCTTT
TRBV11-2,TRBJ2-6,NA,NA,CASSSPGANVLTF,TGTGCCAGCAGCTCCCCTGGGGCCAACGTCCTGACTTTC
TRBV7-7,TRBJ2-2,TRBD2,once,CASSSTELAGVTGELFF,TGTGCCAGCAGCTCCACCGAACTAGCGGGAGTAACCGGGGAGCTGTTTTTT
TRBV5-1,TRBJ2-1,TRBD2,NA,CASSQFWGLADNEQFF,TGCGCCAGCAGCCAATTTTGGGGACTAGCGGACAATGAGCAGTTCTTC
TRBV6-1,TRBJ1-5,NA,NA,CASRVMDSNQPQHF,TGTGCCAGCAGAGTGATGGATAGCAATCAGCCCCAGCATTTT
TRBV18,TRBJ2-1,TRBD1,once,CASADQGAFYNEQFF,TGTGCCAGCGCGGATCAGGGGGCCTTCTACAATGAGCAGTTCTTC
TRBV6-6,TRBJ2-7,TRBD2,NA,CASRFLAGPSYEQYF,TGTGCCAGCAGATTCCTAGCGGGACCCTCCTACGAGCAGTACTTC
TRBV18,TRBJ1-3,TRBD1,once,CASSPRDRAISGNTIYF,TGTGCCAGCTCACCCCGGGACAGAGCAATCTCTGGAAACACCATATATTTT
TRBV4-1,TRBJ2-1,NA,NA,CASSQGEGFEQFF,TGCGCCAGCAGCCAAGGGGAAGGATTTGAGCAGTTCTTC
TRBV19,TRBJ2-3,TRBD2,NA,CASSRPGLAGDYTDTQYF,TGTGCCAGTAGTCGGCCGGGACTAGCGGGGGATTACACAGATACGCAGTATTTT
TRBV27,TRBJ1-2,TRBD1,NA,CASSRDRDPNYGYTF,TGTGCCAGCAGTAGAGACAGGGACCCTAACTATGGCTACACCTTC
TRBV28,TRBJ2-3,NA,NA,CASRGDFADTQYF,TGTGCCAGCAGAGGTGACTTCGCAGATACGCAGTATTTT
TRBV6-1,TRBJ1-2,NA,NA,CASSVQVNYGYTF,TGTGCCAGCAGTGTACAGGTTAACTATGGCTACACCTTC
TRBV19,TRBJ1-2,TRBD1,NA,CASSIATGFYGYTF,TGTGCCAGTAGTATCGCGACAGGGTTCTATGGCTACACCTTC
TRBV6-1,TRBJ2-7,NA,NA,CASSEDSTSYEQYF,TGTGCCAGCAGTGAGGACAGTACCTCCTACGAGCAGTACTTC
TRBV6-6,TRBJ1-2,NA,NA,CASNGDTSYGYTF,TGTGCCAGCAACGGGGACACCTCCTATGGCTACACCTTC
TRBV29-1,TRBJ2-1,NA,NA,CSAPRTDYNEQFF,TGCAGCGCCCCTAGGACGGATTACAATGAGCAGTTCTTC
TRBV19,TRBJ2-1,TRBD2,NA,CASSIAAGGAYNEQFF,TGTGCCAGTAGTATTGCGGCGGGAGGCGCCTACAATGAGCAGTTCTTC
TRBV27,TRBJ1-5,NA,NA,CASSFGYSNQPQHF,TGTGCCAGCAGTTTTGGATATAGCAATCAGCCCCAGCATTTT
TRBV11-1,TRBJ2-7,TRBD2,NA,CASSTSWTSGIDEQYF,TGTGCCAGCAGCACATCGTGGACTAGCGGGATCGACGAGCAGTACTTC
TRBV7-2,TRBJ2-7,TRBD2,NA,CASSFAGDFYEQYF,TGTGCCAGCAGCTTTGCGGGGGACTTCTACGAGCAGTACTTC
TRBV15,TRBJ1-5,NA,once,CATSNDRFQQPQHF,TGTGCCACCAGCAATGACAGATTTCAACAGCCCCAGCATTTT
TRBV27,TRBJ2-7,NA,once,CASSLAFSTGAYEQYF,TGTGCCAGCAGTTTAGCTTTTTCGACGGGGGCCTACGAGCAGTACTTC
TRBV28,TRBJ1-2,TRBD1,NA,CASSRQGSNYGYTF,TGTGCCAGCAGCAGACAGGGTTCTAACTATGGCTACACCTTC
TRBV4-1,TRBJ2-7,TRBD2,NA,CASSQEKSVAGLYEQYF,TGCGCCAGCAGCCAAGAAAAGTCGGTAGCGGGACTCTACGAGCAGTACTTC
TRBV7-3,TRBJ2-7,NA,NA,CASSQTGDSYEQYF,TGTGCCAGCAGCCAGACAGGTGATTCCTACGAGCAGTACTTC
TRBV21-1,TRBJ2-3,NA,NA,CASSPMRLAGRDTQYF,TGTGCCAGCAGCCCGATGCGGCTAGCGGGACGAGATACGCAGTATTTT
TRBV6-1,TRBJ2-7,NA,NA,CASSEGEDGSYEQYF,TGTGCCAGCAGTGAGGGGGAAGATGGGTCCTACGAGCAGTACTTC
TRBV28,TRBJ1-5,NA,NA,CASRLRPGQYQPQHF,TGTGCCAGCAGACTAAGGCCAGGGCAGTATCAGCCCCAGCATTTT
TRBV27,TRBJ2-6,NA,NA,CASSVRGNSGANVLTF,TGTGCCAGCAGTGTGAGGGGGAATTCTGGGGCCAACGTCCTGACTTTC
TRBV30,TRBJ2-5,NA,once,CAWSVEGRETQYF,TGTGCCTGGAGTGTGGAGGGTCGAGAGACCCAGTACTTC
TRBV10-3,TRBJ1-6,NA,NA,CASTQGLGSPLHF,TGTGCCAGCACACAGGGATTAGGGTCACCCCTCCACTTT
TRBV30,TRBJ2-7,NA,NA,CAWCLGPPYEQYF,TGTGCCTGGTGCCTCGGACCACCCTACGAGCAGTACTTC
TRBV27,TRBJ2-7,NA,NA,CASSPRGSGFTSYEQYF,TGTGCCAGCAGTCCCCGAGGTAGCGGATTCACCTCCTACGAGCAGTACTTC
TRBV6-5,TRBJ1-1,NA,NA,CASSRDTNTEAFF,TGTGCCAGCAGTCGCGATACGAACACTGAAGCTTTCTTT
TRBV4-2,TRBJ2-1,TRBD2,NA,CASSLYKAGGGVYEQFF,TGTGCCAGCAGCCTATATAAAGCGGGAGGCGGGGTCTATGAGCAGTTCTTC
TRBV7-9,TRBJ2-3,NA,NA,CASRGSGDTQYF,TGTGCCAGCAGAGGGAGCGGGGATACGCAGTATTTT
TRBV6-6,TRBJ2-7,TRBD2,NA,CASRGLASGSDEQYF,TGTGCCAGCAGGGGACTGGCTAGCGGGAGTGACGAGCAGTACTTC
TRBV6-5,TRBJ1-5,NA,NA,CASSFLTGQPQHF,TGTGCCAGCAGTTTTCTGACCGGGCAGCCCCAGCATTTT
TRBV6-1,TRBJ1-5,NA,NA,CASIEGRWPPNQPQHF,TGTGCCAGCATTGAGGGTCGTTGGCCCCCCAATCAGCCCCAGCATTTT